The clone carrying this T cell receptor (beta chain) appeared many times. The target antigen is unknown. The entry originates in a study of T cell repertoires in cytomegalovirus infection. Study information: Both a matching HLA type and CMV infection were indicated by public TCR beta signatures.

Using its own MiXCR run on the reads, TCRdb lists one record per CDR3 protein. The sample has a few hundred thousand distinct CDR3 sequences; 17% are singletons. V was shortened by 1 base and J by 8 bases, with 9 bases between the two germline ends. The germline V gene encodes CDR1 SGHTA and CDR2 FQGTGA. The CDR3 consists of 13 residues. Points from the study as a whole: Across the ex vivo response, the dominant clonotypes were HLA-C-restricted CMV-specific TCR beta clonotypes. Frequencies of public TCR beta families were cumulated, and this identified carriers of CMV plus the relevant HLA.

This TCR derives from a human donor in good health (CMV status not recorded). Some clones in this sample may be carry-over from other donors' samples. The gene calls are TRBV7-3 and TRBJ1-5; maybe TRBD1 (5 bases). The source material was PBMCs. The CDR3 nucleotides are TGTGCCAGCAGCTTAAACTCAGGGAAGCCCCAGCATTTT. Protein sequence: CASSLNSGKPQHF. Based on the CDR3 plus reference TRBV7-3 and TRBJ1-5, the full variable domain is GAGVSQTPSNKVTEKGKYVELRCDPISGHTALYWYRQSLGQGPEFLIYFQGTGAADDSGLPNDRFFAVRPEGSVSTLKIQRTERGDSAVYLCASSLNSGKPQHFGDGTRLSIL.